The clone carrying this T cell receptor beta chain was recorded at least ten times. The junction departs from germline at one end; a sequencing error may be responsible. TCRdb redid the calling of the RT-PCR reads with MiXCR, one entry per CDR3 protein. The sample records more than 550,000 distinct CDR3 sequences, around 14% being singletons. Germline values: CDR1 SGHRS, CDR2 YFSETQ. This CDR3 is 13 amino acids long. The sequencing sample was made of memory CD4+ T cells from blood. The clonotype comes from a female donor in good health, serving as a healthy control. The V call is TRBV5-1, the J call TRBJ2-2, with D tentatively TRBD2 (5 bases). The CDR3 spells CASSLLGAGELFF. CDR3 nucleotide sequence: TGTGCCAGCAGTTTACTAGGAGCCGGGGAGCTGTTTTTT. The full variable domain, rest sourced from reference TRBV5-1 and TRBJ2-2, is KAGVTQTPRYLIKTRGQQVTLSCSPISGHRSVSWYQQTPGQGLQFLFEYFSETQRNKGNFPGRFSGRQFSNSRSEMNVSTLELGDSALYLCASSLLGAGELFFGEGSRLTVL.